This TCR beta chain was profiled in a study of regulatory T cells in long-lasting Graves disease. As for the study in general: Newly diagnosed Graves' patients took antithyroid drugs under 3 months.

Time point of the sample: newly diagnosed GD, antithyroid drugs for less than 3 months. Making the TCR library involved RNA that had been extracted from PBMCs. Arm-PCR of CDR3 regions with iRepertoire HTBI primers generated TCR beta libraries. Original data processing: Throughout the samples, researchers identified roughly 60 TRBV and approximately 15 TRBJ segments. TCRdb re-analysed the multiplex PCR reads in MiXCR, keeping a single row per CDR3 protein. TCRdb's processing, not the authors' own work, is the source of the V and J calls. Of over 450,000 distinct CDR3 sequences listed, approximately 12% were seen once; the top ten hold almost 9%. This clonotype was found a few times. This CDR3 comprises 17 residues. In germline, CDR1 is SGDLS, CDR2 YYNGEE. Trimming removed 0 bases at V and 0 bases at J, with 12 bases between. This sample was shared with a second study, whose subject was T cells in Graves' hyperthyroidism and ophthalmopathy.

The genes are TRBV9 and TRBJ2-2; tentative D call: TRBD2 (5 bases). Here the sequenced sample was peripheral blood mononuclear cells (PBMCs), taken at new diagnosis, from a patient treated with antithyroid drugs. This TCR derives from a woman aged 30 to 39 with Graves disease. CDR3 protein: CASSVGSWRANTGELFF. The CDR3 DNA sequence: TGTGCCAGCAGCGTAGGATCCTGGCGGGCGAACACCGGGGAGCTGTTTTTT. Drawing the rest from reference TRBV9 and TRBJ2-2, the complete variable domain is DSGVTQTPKHLITATGQRVTLRCSPRSGDLSVYWYQQSLDQGLQFLIQYYNGEERAKGNILERFSAQQFPDLHSELNLSSLELGDSALYFCASSVGSWRANTGELFFGEGSRLTVL.